This T cell receptor (beta chain) was profiled in a study of immune heterogeneity within non-small cell lung tumors. Study summary: Of the tumors, 4 were squamous cell, 10 non-squamous, and 1 not otherwise specified.

Concerning this clonotype: No antigen is known for it.

Study-level findings and limits: Identical dominant CDR3 beta clonotypes were found recurring across a patient's tumor sites, along with site-unique high-frequency clones. The high-frequency T-cell receptor beta clonotypes mostly did not match up between individual patients.

Trimming removed 0 bases at V and 0 bases at J, with 8 bases between. The CDR3 extends over 15 amino acids. Germline assignment: CDR1 KGHSH and CDR2 LQKENI. The starting template was genomic DNA from bulk tumor, roughly 610 ng per sample. During surgery, each primary tumor gave multiple biopsies spaced as far apart as possible. These patients got curative surgery after being newly diagnosed with untreated non-small cell lung cancer. It was a multiplex PCR that amplified TCR beta CDR3, with 32 V and 13 J primers. TCRdb ran MiXCR on the multiplex PCR reads and lists one entry per CDR3 protein. The sample lists about 4,600 distinct CDR3 sequences, approximately 35% occurring once.

The sample consisted of lung tumor tissue. The chain is built from TRBV18 and TRBJ1-2; D is perhaps TRBD1 (6 bases). This clonotype originated in a woman aged 50 to 60 with non-small cell lung cancer. CDR3 residues: CASSPPAGANYGYTF. CDR3 in DNA: TGTGCCAGCTCACCACCCGCAGGGGCTAACTATGGCTACACCTTC.